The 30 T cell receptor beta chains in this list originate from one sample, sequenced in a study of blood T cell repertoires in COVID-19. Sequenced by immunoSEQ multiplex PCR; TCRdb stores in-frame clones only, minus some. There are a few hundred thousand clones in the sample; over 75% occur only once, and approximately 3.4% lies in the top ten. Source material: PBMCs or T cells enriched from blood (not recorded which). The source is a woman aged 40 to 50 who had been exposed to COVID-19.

The CDR3 loop is CASSLPKRGQGVWGGSYEQYV. CDR3 sequence (DNA): TGTGCCAGCAGCCTCCCGAAGAGGGGACAGGGAGTGTGGGGGGGCTCCTACGAGCAGTACGTC. J is TRBJ2-7 and V is TRBV6-6; 9 nucleotides line up with TRBD1. Trimming at V came to 6 bases and at J to 0 bases, leaving 24 bases not matched to a gene. CDR3 length: 21 residues. Germline V CDR1 and CDR2: MNHNY, SVGAGI (reference sequence).

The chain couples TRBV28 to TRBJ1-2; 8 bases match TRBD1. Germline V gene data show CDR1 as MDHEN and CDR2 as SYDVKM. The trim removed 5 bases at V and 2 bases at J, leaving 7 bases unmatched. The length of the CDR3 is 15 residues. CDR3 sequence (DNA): TGTGCCAGCAGTCGAACCGGGACAGGCAACTATGGCTACACCTTC. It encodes CASSRTGTGNYGYTF.

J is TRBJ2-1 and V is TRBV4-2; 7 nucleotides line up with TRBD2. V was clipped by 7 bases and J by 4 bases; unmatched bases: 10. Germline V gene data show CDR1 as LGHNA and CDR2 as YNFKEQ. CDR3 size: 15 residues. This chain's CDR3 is CASTRGGGTYNEQFF. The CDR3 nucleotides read TGTGCCAGCACCCGCGGCGGGGGTACTTACAATGAGCAGTTCTTC.

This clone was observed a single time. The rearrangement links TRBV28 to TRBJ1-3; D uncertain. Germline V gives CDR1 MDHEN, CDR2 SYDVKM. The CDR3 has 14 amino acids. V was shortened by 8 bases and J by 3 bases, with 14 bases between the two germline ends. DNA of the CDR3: TGTGCCAGCTTGGTTCCGGGAGGTGGAAACACCATATATTTT. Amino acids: CASLVPGGGNTIYF.

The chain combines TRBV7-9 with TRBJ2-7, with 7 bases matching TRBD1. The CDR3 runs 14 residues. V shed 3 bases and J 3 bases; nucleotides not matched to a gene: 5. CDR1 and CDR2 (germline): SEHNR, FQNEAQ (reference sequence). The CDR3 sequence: CASSLQGTDYEQYF. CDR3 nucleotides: TGTGCCAGCAGCTTGCAGGGGACAGACTACGAGCAGTACTTC. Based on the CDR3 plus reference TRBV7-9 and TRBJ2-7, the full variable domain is DTGVSQNPRHKITKRGQNVTFRCDPISEHNRLYWYRQTLGQGPEFLTYFQNEAQLEKSRLLSDRFSAERPKGSFSTLEIQRTEQGDSAMYLCASSLQGTDYEQYFGPGTRLTVT.

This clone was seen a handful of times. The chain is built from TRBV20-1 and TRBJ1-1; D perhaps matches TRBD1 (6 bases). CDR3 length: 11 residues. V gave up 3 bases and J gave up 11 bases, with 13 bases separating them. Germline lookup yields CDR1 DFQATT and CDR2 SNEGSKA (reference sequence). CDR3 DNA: TGCAGTGCTAGGTGGACAGTTTCGGCTTTCTTT. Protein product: CSARWTVSAFF.

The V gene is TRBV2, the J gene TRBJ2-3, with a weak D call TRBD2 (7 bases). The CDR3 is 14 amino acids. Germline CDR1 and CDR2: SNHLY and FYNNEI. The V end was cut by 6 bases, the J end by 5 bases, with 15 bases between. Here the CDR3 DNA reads TGTGCCAGCAGGAGGGGGGGGAGGCAAGATACGCAGTATTTT. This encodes CASRRGGRQDTQYF. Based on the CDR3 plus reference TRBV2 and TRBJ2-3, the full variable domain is EPEVTQTPSHQVTQMGQEVILRCVPISNHLYFYWYRQILGQKVEFLVSFYNNEISEKSEIFDDQFSVERPDGSNFTLKIRSTKLEDSAMYFCASRRGGRQDTQYFGPGTRLTVL.

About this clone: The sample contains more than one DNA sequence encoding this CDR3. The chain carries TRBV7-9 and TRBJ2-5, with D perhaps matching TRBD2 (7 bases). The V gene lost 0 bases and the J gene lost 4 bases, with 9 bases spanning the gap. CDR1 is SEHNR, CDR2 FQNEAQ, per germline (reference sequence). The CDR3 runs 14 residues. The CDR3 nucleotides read TGTGCCAGCAGCTTAGCGGGGGGGCGAGAGACCCAGTACTTC. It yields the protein CASSLAGGRETQYF.

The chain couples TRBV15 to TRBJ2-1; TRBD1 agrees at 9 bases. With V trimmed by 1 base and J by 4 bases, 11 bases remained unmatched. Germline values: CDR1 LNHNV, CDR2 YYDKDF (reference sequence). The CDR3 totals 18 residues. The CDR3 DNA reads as TGTGCCACCAGCAGAGGGACCCAACAGGGGGCGGGATACAATGAGCAGTTCTTC. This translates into CATSRGTQQGAGYNEQFF.

Here the CDR3 DNA reads TGCAGCGCCTGGGAGCGGGACAATGAGCAGTTCTTC. This gives the protein CSAWERDNEQFF. The chain recombines TRBV29-1 with TRBJ2-1; possibly TRBD2 for D (6 bases). This CDR3 is built from 12 residues. V was clipped by 7 bases and J by 5 bases, with 12 bases between them. Germline V gene data show CDR1 as SQVTM and CDR2 as ANQGSEA.

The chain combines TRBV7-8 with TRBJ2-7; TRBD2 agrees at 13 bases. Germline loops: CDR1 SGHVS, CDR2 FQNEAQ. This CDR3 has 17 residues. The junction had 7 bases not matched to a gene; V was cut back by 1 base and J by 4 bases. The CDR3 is CASSLDLGLAGVYEQYV. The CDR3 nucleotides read TGTGCCAGCAGCTTAGATCTAGGACTAGCGGGAGTGTACGAGCAGTACGTC.

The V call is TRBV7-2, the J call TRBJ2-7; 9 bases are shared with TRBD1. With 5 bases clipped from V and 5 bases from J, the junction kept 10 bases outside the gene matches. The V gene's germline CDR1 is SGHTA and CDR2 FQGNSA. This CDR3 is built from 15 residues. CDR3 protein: CASSPTAGQGNEQYF. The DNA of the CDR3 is TGTGCCAGCAGCCCCACGGCGGGACAGGGTAACGAGCAGTACTTC.

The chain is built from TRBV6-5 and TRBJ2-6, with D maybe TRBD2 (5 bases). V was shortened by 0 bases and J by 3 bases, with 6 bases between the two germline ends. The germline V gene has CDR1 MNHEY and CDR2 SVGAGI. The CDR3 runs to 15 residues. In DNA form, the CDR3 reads TGTGCCAGCAGTTACTCCGAGGGTGGGGCCAACGTCCTGACTTTC. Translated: CASSYSEGGANVLTF.

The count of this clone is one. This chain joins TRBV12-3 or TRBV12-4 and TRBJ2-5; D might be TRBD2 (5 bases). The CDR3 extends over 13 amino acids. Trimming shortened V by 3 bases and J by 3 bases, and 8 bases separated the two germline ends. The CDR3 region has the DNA TGTGCCAGCAGTTTTAGGCGGGAAGAGACCCAGTACTTC. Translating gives CASSFRREETQYF.

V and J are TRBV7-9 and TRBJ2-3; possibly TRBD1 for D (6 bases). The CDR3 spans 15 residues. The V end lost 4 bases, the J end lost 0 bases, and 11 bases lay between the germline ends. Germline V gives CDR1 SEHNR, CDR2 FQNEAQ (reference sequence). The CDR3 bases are TGTGCCAGCAGCTCAACAGGGAGTAGCACAGATACGCAGTATTTT. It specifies CASSSTGSSTDTQYF.

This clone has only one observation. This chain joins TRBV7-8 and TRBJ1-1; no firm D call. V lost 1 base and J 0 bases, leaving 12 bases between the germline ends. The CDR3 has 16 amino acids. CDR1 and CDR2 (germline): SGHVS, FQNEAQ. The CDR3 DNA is TGTGCCAGCAGCTTAGTTGGACTCCTTATGAACACTGAAGCTTTCTTT. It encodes CASSLVGLLMNTEAFF.

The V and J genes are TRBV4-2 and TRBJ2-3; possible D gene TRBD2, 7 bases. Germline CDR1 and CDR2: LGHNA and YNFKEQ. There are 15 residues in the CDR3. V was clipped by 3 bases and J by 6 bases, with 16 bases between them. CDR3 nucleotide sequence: TGTGCCAGCAGCCATGGGGGCGGGGGCGAGGATACGCAGTATTTT. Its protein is CASSHGGGGEDTQYF.

CDR3 in amino acids: CASSQNREGNSPLHF. DNA for the CDR3: TGTGCCAGCAGCCAAAACAGGGAAGGAAATTCACCCCTCCACTTT. The rearrangement uses TRBV4-2 and TRBJ1-6, with D tentatively TRBD1 (6 bases). Germline CDR1 reads LGHNA; CDR2 reads YNFKEQ. The CDR3 spans 15 residues. The V and J ends lost 2 bases and 7 bases respectively, with 12 bases between them.

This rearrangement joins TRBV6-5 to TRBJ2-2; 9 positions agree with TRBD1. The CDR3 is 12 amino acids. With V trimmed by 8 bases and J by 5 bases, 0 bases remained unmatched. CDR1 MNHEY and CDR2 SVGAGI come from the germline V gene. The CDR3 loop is CASGQGTGELFF. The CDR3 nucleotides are TGTGCCAGCGGACAGGGGACCGGGGAGCTGTTTTTT.

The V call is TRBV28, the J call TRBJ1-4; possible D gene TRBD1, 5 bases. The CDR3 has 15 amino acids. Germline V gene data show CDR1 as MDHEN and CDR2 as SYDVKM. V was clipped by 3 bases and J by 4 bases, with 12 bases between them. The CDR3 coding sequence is TGTGCCAGCAGTTTCGGGGGGGTTAGTAATGAAAAACTGTTTTTT. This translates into CASSFGGVSNEKLFF.

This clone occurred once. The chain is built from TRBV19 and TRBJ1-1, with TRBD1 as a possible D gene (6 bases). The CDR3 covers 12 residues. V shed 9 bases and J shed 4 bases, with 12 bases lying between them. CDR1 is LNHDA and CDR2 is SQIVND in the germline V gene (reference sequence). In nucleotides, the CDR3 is TGTGCCAGCCGGGACACAGGCACTGAAGCTTTCTTT. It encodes CASRDTGTEAFF. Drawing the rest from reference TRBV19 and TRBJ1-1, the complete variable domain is DGGITQSPKYLFRKEGQNVTLSCEQNLNHDAMYWYRQDPGQGLRLIYYSQIVNDFQKGDIAEGYSVSREKKESFPLTVTSAQKNPTAFYLCASRDTGTEAFFGQGTRLTVV.

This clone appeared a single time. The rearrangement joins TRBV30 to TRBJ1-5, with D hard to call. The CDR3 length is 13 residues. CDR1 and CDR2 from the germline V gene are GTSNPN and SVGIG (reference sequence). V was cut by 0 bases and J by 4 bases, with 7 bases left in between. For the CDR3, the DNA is TGTGCCTGGAGTGTTCACAGTAATCAGCCCCAGCATTTT. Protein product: CAWSVHSNQPQHF.

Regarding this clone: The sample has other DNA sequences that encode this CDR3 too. The CDR3 region has the DNA TGTGCCAGCAGCCCGGGGCGGGGACGTAGCACAGATACGCAGTATTTT. Translating it yields CASSPGRGRSTDTQYF. The rearrangement joins TRBV7-3 to TRBJ2-3; D may be TRBD2 (6 bases). This CDR3 has 16 amino acids. The germline CDR1 and CDR2 sequences are SGHTA and FQGTGA. V gave up 5 bases and J gave up 0 bases, with 15 bases separating them.

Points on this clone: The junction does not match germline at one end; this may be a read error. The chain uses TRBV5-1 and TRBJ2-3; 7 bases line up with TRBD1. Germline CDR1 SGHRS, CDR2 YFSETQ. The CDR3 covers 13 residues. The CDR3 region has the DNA TGTGCCAGCCAAGACAGGGGCACAGATACGCAGTATTTT. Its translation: CASQDRGTDTQYF. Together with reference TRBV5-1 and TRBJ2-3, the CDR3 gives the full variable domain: KAGVTQTPRYLIKTRGQQVTLSCSPISGHRSVSWYQQTPGQGLQFLFEYFSETQRNKGNFPGRFSGRQFSNSRSEMNVSTLELGDSALYLCASQDRGTDTQYFGPGTRLTVL.

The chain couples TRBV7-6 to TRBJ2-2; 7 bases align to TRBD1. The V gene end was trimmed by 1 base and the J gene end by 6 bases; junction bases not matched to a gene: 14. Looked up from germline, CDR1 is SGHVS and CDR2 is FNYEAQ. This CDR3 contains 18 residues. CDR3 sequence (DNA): TGTGCCAGCAGCTTAGAACCTAAGACAGGGAGTTTATCCGGGGAGCTGTTTTTT. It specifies CASSLEPKTGSLSGELFF.

CDR3 amino acids: CAIKRGNTEAFF. The CDR3 DNA is TGTGCCATAAAAAGGGGGAACACTGAAGCTTTCTTT. The chain joins TRBV10-3 to TRBJ1-1; a weak D match, TRBD1 (5 bases). There are 12 residues in the CDR3. Germline assignment: CDR1 ENHRY and CDR2 SYGVKD. V was trimmed by 9 bases and J by 1 base, leaving 9 bases between them.

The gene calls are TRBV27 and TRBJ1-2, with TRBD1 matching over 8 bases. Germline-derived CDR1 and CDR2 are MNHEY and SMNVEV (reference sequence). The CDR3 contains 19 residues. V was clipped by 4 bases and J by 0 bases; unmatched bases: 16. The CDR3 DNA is TGTGCCAGCAGTTCAAGGCTGCAGGGGGCTGCTCGTTCTAACTATGGCTACACCTTC. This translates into CASSSRLQGAARSNYGYTF.

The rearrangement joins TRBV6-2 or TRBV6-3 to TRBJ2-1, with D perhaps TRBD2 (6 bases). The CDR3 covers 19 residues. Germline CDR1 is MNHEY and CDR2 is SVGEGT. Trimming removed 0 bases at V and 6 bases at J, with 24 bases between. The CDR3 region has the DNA TGTGCCAGCAGTTACTCTGGAACAGGCCTCGGAGGGAACAGCAATGAGCAGTTCTTC. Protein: CASSYSGTGLGGNSNEQFF.

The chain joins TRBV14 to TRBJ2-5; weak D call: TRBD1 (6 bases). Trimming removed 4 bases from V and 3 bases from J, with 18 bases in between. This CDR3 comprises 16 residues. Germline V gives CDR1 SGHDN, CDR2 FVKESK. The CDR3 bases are TGTGCCAGCAGCCTCCGGGCAGGGGAAGATAAAGAGACCCAGTACTTC. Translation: CASSLRAGEDKETQYF.

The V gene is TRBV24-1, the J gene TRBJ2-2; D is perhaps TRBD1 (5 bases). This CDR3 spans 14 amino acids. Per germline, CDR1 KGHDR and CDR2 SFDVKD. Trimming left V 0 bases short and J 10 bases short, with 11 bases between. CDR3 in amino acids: CATSDLHDSSELFF. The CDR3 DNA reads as TGTGCCACCAGTGATTTGCACGACAGCTCGGAGCTGTTTTTT.